Sequencing of this T cell receptor (beta chain) was carried out in a study of glioma-infiltrating T cells after dendritic cell vaccination. Looking at the study overall: Treatment, given 2003 to 2012, was autologous tumor lysate-pulsed dendritic cell vaccination. Dendritic cells derived from monocytes and pulsed with autologous tumor lysate formed the vaccine.

The germline V gene encodes CDR1 MDHEN and CDR2 SYDVKM. This CDR3 is built from 17 residues. Losses at the gene ends were 2 bases for V and 5 bases for J; bases not matched to a gene: 11. TCRB CDR3 was amplified from 2 ug genomic DNA or less. Primers: 60 V beta forward and 13 J beta reverse. The protocol was immunoSEQ multiplex PCR, while the TCRdb copy is restricted to in-frame clones and leaves out a portion. The profile covers about 67,000 clones, with 65% to 90% appearing a single time and 7% to 9% taken by the ten largest. The chain is built from TRBV28 and TRBJ2-5, with 10 bases that match TRBD2. The source is a human donor with glioblastoma. Sequenced material: blood, taken before dendritic cell vaccination. CDR3 region: CASSLLEAGGLWETQYF. The CDR3 DNA reads TGTGCCAGCAGTTTACTTGAAGCGGGGGGGCTTTGGGAGACCCAGTACTTC.